This T cell receptor (beta chain) comes out of a study of tumor-infiltrating lymphocytes in primary liver carcinoma. As for the study in general: The study included patients who were men and women aged 30 to 69 years.

Per the germline V gene, CDR1 is SGHRS and CDR2 is YFSETQ. The CDR3 length is 14 residues. As to this clonotype: Relative to the germline gene, one junction end is altered; a read error may explain this.

Scientists recovered RNA and DNA together from roughly 20-30 mg of unsorted bulk tissue. Patients underwent resection of primary liver carcinoma. Histology found more than 75% viable tumor cells per sample. Total RNA amounting to around 450 ng was the source from which TCR beta cDNA was made with a constant-region primer. For TCR beta, libraries were produced by three nested multiplex PCR rounds using slightly modified ARM-PCR. TRBV1-TRBV30 forward and Cbeta reverse primers drove the first two roughly 10-cycle rounds. Via MiXCR, TCRdb re-called the multiplex PCR reads, giving one row per CDR3 protein. The sample yields 95,000 to 150,000 distinct CDR3 sequences, 50% to 65% seen once.

The chain recombines TRBV5-1 with TRBJ2-1; the D gene is possibly TRBD2 (5 bases). The TCR was taken from a woman aged 60 to 75 with primary liver carcinoma and hepatitis B virus infection. What was sequenced was liver tumor tissue from sampling region 1. Subset noted: tumor region T1, superior pole. CDR3 region: CASGPLTSYGEQSF. CDR3 sequence (DNA): TGCGCCAGCGGACCACTCACTAGTTACGGTGAGCAGTCCTTC.